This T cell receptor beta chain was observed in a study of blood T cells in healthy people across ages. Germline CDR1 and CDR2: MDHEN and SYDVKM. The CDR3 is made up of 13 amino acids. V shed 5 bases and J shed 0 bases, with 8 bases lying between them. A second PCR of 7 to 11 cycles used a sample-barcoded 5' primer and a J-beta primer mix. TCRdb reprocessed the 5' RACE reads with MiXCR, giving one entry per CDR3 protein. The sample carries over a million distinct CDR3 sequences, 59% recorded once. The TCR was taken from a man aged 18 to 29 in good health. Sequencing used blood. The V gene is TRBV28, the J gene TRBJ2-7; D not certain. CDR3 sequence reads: CASSPWASYEQYF. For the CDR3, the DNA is TGTGCCAGCAGTCCATGGGCCTCCTACGAGCAGTACTTC. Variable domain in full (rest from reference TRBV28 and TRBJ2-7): DVKVTQSSRYLVKRTGEKVFLECVQDMDHENMFWYRQDPGLGLRLIYFSYDVKMKEKGDIPEGYSVSREKKERFSLILESASTNQTSMYLCASSPWASYEQYFGPGTRLTVT.